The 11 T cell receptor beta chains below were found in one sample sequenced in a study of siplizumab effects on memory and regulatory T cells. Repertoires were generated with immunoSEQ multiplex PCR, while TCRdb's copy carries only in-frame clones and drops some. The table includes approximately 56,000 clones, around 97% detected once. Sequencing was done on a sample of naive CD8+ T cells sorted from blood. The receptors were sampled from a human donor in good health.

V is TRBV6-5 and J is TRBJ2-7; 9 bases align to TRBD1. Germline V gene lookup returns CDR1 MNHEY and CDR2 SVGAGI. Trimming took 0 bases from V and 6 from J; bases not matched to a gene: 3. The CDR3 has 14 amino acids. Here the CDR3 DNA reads TGTGCCAGCAGTTACTCGGACAGGGGCCTCGAGCAGTACTTC. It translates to CASSYSDRGLEQYF.

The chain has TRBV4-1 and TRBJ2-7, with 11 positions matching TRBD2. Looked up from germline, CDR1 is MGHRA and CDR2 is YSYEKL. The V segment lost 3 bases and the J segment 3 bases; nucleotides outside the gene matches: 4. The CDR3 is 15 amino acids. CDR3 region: CASSHLAGGNYEQYF. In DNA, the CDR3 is TGCGCCAGCAGCCATTTAGCGGGAGGGAACTACGAGCAGTACTTC.

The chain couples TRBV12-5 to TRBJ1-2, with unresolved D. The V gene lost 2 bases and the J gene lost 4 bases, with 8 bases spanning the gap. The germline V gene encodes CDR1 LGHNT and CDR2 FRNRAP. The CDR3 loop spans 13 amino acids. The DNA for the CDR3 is TGTGCTAGTGGTTTGAACGGTGGCTATGGCTACACCTTC. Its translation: CASGLNGGYGYTF.

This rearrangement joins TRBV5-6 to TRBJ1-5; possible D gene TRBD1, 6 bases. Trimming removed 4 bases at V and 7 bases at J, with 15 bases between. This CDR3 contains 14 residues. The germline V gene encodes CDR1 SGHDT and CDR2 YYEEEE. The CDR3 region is CASSETGAGQPQHF. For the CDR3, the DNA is TGTGCCAGCAGCGAGACGGGGGCCGGGCAGCCCCAGCATTTT.

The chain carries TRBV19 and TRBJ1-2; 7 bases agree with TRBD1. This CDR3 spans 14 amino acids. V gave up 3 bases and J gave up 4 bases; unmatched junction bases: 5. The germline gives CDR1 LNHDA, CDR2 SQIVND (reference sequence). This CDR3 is CASSISYRGYGYTF. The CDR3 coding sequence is TGTGCCAGTAGTATTAGCTACAGGGGCTATGGCTACACCTTC.

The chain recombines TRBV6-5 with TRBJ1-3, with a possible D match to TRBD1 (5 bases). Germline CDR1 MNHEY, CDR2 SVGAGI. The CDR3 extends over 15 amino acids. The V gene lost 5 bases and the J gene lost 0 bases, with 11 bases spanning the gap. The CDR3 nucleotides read TGTGCCAGCAGTCCAGACAGATCCTCTGGAAACACCATATATTTT. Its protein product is CASSPDRSSGNTIYF.

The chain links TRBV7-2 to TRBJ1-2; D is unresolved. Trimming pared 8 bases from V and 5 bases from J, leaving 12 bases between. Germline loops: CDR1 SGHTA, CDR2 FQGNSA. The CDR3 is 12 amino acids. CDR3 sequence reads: CASRGSDYGYTF. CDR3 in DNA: TGTGCCAGCCGTGGCAGCGATTATGGCTACACCTTC.

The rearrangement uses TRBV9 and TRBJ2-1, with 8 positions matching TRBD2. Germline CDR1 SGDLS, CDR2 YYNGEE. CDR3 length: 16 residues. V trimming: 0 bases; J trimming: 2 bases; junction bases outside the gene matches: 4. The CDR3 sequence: CASSVGAGDAYNEQFF. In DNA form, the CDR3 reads TGTGCCAGCAGCGTAGGAGCGGGAGACGCCTACAATGAGCAGTTCTTC.

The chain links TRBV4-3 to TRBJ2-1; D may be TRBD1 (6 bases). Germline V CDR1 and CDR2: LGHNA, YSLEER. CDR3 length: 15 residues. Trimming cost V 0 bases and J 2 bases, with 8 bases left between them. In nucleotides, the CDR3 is TGCGCCAGCAGCCAAGACCCAGGGGCCTACAATGAGCAGTTCTTC. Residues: CASSQDPGAYNEQFF.

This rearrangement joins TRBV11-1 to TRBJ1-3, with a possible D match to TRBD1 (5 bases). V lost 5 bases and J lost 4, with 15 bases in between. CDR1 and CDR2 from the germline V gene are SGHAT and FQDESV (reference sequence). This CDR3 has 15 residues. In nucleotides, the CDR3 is TGTGCCAGCAGCCCGCACTTCGGGGGAGGAAACACCATATATTTT. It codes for CASSPHFGGGNTIYF.

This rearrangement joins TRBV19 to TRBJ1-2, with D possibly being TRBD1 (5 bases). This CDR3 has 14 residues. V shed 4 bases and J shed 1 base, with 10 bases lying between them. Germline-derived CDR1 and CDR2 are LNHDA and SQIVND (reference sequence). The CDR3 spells CASSKTDLNYGYTF. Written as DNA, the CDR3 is TGTGCCAGTAGTAAGACAGACCTTAACTATGGCTACACCTTC.